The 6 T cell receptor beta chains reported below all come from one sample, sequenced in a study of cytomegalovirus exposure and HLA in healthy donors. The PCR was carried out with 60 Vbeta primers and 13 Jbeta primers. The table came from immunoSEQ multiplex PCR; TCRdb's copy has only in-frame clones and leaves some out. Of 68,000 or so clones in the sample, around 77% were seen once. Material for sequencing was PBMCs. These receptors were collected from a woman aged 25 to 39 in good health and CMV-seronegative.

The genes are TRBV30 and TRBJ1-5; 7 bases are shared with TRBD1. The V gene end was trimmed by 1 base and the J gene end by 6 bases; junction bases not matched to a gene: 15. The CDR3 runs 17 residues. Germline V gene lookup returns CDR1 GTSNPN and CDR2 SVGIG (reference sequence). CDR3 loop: CAWSAIGDRVNSQPQHF. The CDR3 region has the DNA TGTGCCTGGAGTGCCATAGGAGACAGGGTTAATAGTCAGCCCCAGCATTTT.

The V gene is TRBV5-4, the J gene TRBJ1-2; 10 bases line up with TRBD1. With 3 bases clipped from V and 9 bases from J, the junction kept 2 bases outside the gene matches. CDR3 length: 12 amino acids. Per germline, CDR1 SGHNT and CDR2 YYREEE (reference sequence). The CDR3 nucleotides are TGTGCCAGCAGCTGGGGACAGGGGAGCTACACCTTC. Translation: CASSWGQGSYTF.

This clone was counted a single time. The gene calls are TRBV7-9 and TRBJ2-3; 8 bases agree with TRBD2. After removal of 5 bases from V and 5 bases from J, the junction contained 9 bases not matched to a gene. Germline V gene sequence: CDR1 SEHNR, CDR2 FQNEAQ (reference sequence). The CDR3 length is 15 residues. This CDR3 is CASSREGNSGDTQYF. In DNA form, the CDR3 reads TGTGCCAGCAGCCGGGAGGGAAATAGCGGAGATACGCAGTATTTT.

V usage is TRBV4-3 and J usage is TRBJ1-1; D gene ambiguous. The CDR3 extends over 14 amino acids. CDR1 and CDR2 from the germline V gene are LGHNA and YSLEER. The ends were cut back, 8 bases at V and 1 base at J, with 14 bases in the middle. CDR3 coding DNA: TGCGCCAGCGGGCAGGCAGAGCAGAACACTGAAGCTTTCTTT. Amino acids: CASGQAEQNTEAFF.

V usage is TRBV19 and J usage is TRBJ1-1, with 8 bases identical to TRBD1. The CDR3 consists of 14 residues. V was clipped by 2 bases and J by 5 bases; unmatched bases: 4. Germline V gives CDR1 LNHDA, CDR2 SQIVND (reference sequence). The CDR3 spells CASSIQGARTEAFF. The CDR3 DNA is TGTGCCAGTAGTATACAGGGGGCCCGGACTGAAGCTTTCTTT.

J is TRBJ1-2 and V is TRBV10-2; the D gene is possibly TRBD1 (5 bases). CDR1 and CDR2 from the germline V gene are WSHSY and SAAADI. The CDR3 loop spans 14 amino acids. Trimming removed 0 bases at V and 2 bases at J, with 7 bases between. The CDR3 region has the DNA TGCGCCAGCAGTGAGTCCCAGGGCAACTATGGCTACACCTTC. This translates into CASSESQGNYGYTF.